The entry that follows covers one TCR beta chain sequence. Which antigen it targets is not known. Base qualities are missing; no much larger clone stands one base away. This sample stems from a study of blood T cell repertoires in COVID-19 (TCRdb year 2020). About the study as a whole: Samples from collaborators originated in the United States, Italy and Spain and spanned both the acute and convalescent phases of COVID-19. The prospective study material was composed of cDNA or gDNA derived from T cells, B-cell-depleted T cells, or PBMCs. Subjects who had been exposed to COVID-19, were actively infected with it, or had recovered from it provided the deeply sampled blood TCRbeta repertoires that made up the dataset. Samples were obtained from the ongoing ImmuneRACE study (first 160 participants) and from over 1,000 subjects provided by 6 global collaborators. Sample metadata almost always included a de-identified subject ID, COVID-19 status, age in years and sex. A freely available public database, intended as a resource for researchers studying the immune response to SARS-CoV-2, is where the repertoires were released. Where available, HLA class I and class II types were taken from metadata supplied by the sample provider and were not determined by assay-based typing.

Points the paper makes about the study in general: The amount of clinical and demographic metadata varied by source and participant and was provided uncurated.

A distance of 15 bases separates the germline ends of V and J, which lose 2 bases and 8 bases respectively. Inclusive of the bounding cysteine and phenylalanine, the CDR3 is 15 residues long. The entry retains the CDR3 DNA only, 45 bases that are in frame from base 1. CDR1 and CDR2 are read off the germline V gene as KGHSH and LQKENI. TCRbeta CDR3 regions were amplified from genomic DNA using the immunoSEQ Assay, a bias-controlled multiplex PCR. On the study's bioinformatics: Within the assay, amplification of reference gene primers was used to estimate how many nucleated cells each sample contained. To quantify the absolute abundance of each unique TCRbeta CDR3 rearrangement, sequence reads were collapsed and filtered. For each sample, productive Simpson clonality was calculated by taking the square root of Simpson's diversity index across productive rearrangements. TCRdb mirrors the immuneACCESS table, restricted to in-frame sequences. Some clones are absent from its copies; in checked studies, under half trace to an unresolved V gene, and the reason for the others is unknown. V and J calls and clone size are those listed in that table; D and trimming were worked out from the DNA. In all, the sample holds around 110,000 clones, and approximately 80% of those were seen once. The ten largest clones add up to under 8% of the sample.

At one collaborating source in Seattle, patients were enrolled during active infection and were followed longitudinally through the course of disease. Whole blood was collected in K2EDTA tubes by collaborating institutions according to the institutions' own protocols. Collaborator samples were shipped for TCRbeta analysis as frozen whole blood, isolated PBMCs, or DNA extracted from either sample type. The sequencing sample was made of peripheral blood. This sequence was found in an elderly man with COVID-19, enrolled during active disease. The rearrangement combines TRBV18 with TRBJ1-4, with TRBD1 perhaps the D gene, on 5 matching bases. The nucleotide sequence is given as TGTGCCAGCTCACCAAAGAGGGGAGGTGGAGAAAAACTGTTTTTT. Its product reads: CASSPKRGGGEKLFF. Beyond the CDR3, the reference TRBV18 and TRBJ1-4 genes provide the residues; the full variable domain reads: NAGVMQNPRHLVRRRGQEARLRCSPMKGHSHVYWYRQLPEEGLKFMVYLQKENIIDESGMPKERFSAEFPKEGPSILRIQQVVRGDSAAYFCASSPKRGGGEKLFFGSGTQLSVL.